What follows is one T cell receptor beta chain and its context. This clonotype was seen a handful of times. This receptor's antigen is unknown. There are no base qualities to consult, and no much larger clone falls within one base. This sample was included in a study of blood T cells in healthy people across ages (dated by TCRdb to between 2014 and 2017). General notes on the study: In model experiments, template switching captured roughly one uniquely barcoded TCR beta cDNA molecule for every two T cells. Age-related changes in TCR beta repertoire diversity were measured in the study by deep sequencing normalized with unique cDNA molecular identifiers. The donors were split into four age groups: young (average about 15 years), middle-aged (around 40), aged (over 55) and long-lived (roughly 86). For two donors (one aged 18 to 30 and one aged 80 or older), the study analyzed two additional independent replicas of 1 million unique cDNA reads from the same blood draw. Donors of different ages were randomly distributed across sequencing lanes to avoid experimental bias. What the authors observed across the whole study: The percentage of naive T cells measured by flow cytometry correlated strongly with observed TCR beta diversity. Observed TCR beta diversity per million T cells fell roughly linearly with age, and a significant reduction was already apparent by age approximately 40. Estimates of total diversity from one million sequenced T cells were regarded as lower bounds and underestimates. Since profiling was done on bulk unsorted PBMCs, naive and antigen-experienced compartments could not be conclusively compared. The CMV infection status of donors was not known, potentially confounding age-related changes in expanded clonotypes. Compared with the aged group, the long-lived group had more naive CD4+ T cells, fewer expanded clones and increased TCR diversity, a pattern suggesting age selection.

The roughly 39 donors, aged roughly 6 to 95 years, were systemically healthy Caucasian individuals from Russia. Each donor gave around 9 milliliters of peripheral blood, collected into EDTA-treated Vacutainer tubes. PBMCs were isolated by Ficoll-Paque density-gradient centrifugation, with at least 7 million obtained per sample. Trizol reagent was used to extract total RNA from PBMCs, with at least 6 micrograms per sample. The percentages of naive CD45RAhigh/CD27high T cells were determined by flow cytometry on a PBMC aliquot from every donor. The protocol used for the library was 5' RACE. Sequencing was performed on an Illumina HiSeq 2500. A second roughly 7 to 11 cycle PCR used a sample-barcoded 5' primer and a J-beta primer mix. A unique molecular identifier was introduced onto each TCR beta cDNA molecule by a template-switch 5' adaptor carrying 12 random nucleotides. At least 2.5 million CDR3-containing paired-end reads were obtained from each sample. First-strand cDNA synthesis was performed from all RNA using the Mint cDNA synthesis kit, with priming by a TRBC-specific oligonucleotide. After uracil-DNA glycosylase treatment, a first 18-cycle PCR used universal primers M1SS and BC2_uni_R on all cDNA. The original methods were these. For normalization, 1 million high-quality reads were randomly selected from each sample, with every read carrying a distinct molecular identifier. Instead of being binned into consensus sequences, reads with shared molecular identifiers were discarded. MiTCR, with a Q25 quality threshold and the strictest error-elimination algorithm, was used for CDR3 identification, clonotype clustering and error correction. A nonparametric unseen species model using Euler transformation provided a lower-bound estimate of total TCR beta diversity. TCRdb handled the public reads itself, with Q25 trimming in fastp and clone calling in MiXCR, and kept productive beta chains. Each record represents a unique CDR3 protein, reported with the most common genes and DNA among its rows. The V and J calls were not made by the authors but by TCRdb's processing. The sample records 550,000 to 750,000 distinct CDR3 sequences, 20% to 25% of which are singletons. The ten largest clones add up to roughly 3.4% of the sample.

The sequencing input was blood. This sequence was found in a man between 65 and 85 years old in good health.

The DNA sequence is as follows: TGTGCCAGCAGCATGGGTGGACGCGAGCAGTTCTTC. Its translation reads: CASSMGGREQFF. The chain couples TRBV11-3 to TRBJ2-1; the D gene identity is not certain. The V end loses 5 bases and the J end loses 10 bases, and a stretch of 12 bases separates them. Looking up the germline V gene yields CDR1 SGHNT and CDR2 YENEEA. The CDR3 covers 12 residues, taking in both the cysteine and the phenylalanine. Only the CDR3 part of the read is kept: 36 bases, read in frame from the first base.